Shown below are 25 T cell receptor beta chains from a single sample sequenced in a study of human T cells and chemical hapten exposure. TCRdb processed the RACE reads anew with MiXCR; each CDR3 protein has one entry. The table records tens of thousands of distinct CDR3 sequences, 9.9% of them present only once. Time point indicated: patch test 2, 6 weeks after DPC sensitization. Noted treatment: therapeutic diphenylcyclopropenone sensitization with weekly scalp DPC. This specimen was whole blood, taken in connection with sensitization to the hapten diphenylcyclopropenone (DPC). These receptor sequences come from a woman between 50 and 59 years old with alopecia areata. Some clones in this sample may be carry-over from other donors' samples.

This clonotype has more than one count but fewer than ten. The V call is TRBV4-2, the J call TRBJ1-4, with a possible D match to TRBD1 (6 bases). V was clipped by 3 bases and J by 8 bases, with 16 bases between them. The germline CDR1 and CDR2 sequences are LGHNA and YNFKEQ. This CDR3 spans 15 amino acids. The CDR3 protein is CASSQPQGGSEKLFF. For the CDR3, the DNA is TGTGCCAGCAGCCAGCCACAGGGCGGATCGGAAAAACTGTTTTTT.

The J gene is TRBJ2-7, the V gene TRBV7-2, with D hard to call. Trimming stripped 5 bases from V and 2 bases from J, with 13 bases between. From germline, CDR1 is SGHTA and CDR2 FQGNSA. This CDR3 spans 14 amino acids. The CDR3 bases are TGTGCCAGCAGCCCTCGCAACTCAGCCTACGAGCAGTACTTC. This codes for CASSPRNSAYEQYF.

This chain uses TRBV10-2 with TRBJ1-1; TRBD1 agrees at 9 bases. V dropped 2 bases and J dropped 1; count of bases not matched to a gene: 11. In germline, CDR1 is WSHSY, CDR2 SAAADI. CDR3 length: 18 amino acids. In DNA form, the CDR3 reads TGCGCCAGCAGTGAGGCAGGAGGGACAGGGAACGGGAACACTGAAGCTTTCTTT. Translated, it gives CASSEAGGTGNGNTEAFF.

The chain has TRBV6-5 and TRBJ2-1; no clear D gene. CDR1 and CDR2 (germline): MNHEY, SVGAGI. The CDR3 is 12 amino acids. Trimming pared 0 bases from V and 6 bases from J, leaving 3 bases between. In nucleotides, the CDR3 is TGTGCCAGCAGTTACTCTTCCAATGAGCAGTTCTTC. Translating it yields CASSYSSNEQFF.

The table lists this clonotype with many counts. V gene TRBV20-1 combines with J gene TRBJ1-5; D may be TRBD1 (6 bases). The CDR3 loop spans 14 amino acids. CDR1 and CDR2 (germline): DFQATT, SNEGSKA (reference sequence). V was clipped by 5 bases and J by 0 bases, with 11 bases between them. The CDR3 spells CSAHDRNSNQPQHF. Here the CDR3 DNA reads TGCAGTGCTCACGACAGGAATAGCAATCAGCCCCAGCATTTT.

This clonotype has just a few counts. V gene TRBV20-1 combines with J gene TRBJ1-1; D unresolved. Trimming took 4 bases from V and 6 from J, leaving 12 bases between them. Germline V gives CDR1 DFQATT, CDR2 SNEGSKA (reference sequence). This CDR3 spans 12 amino acids. CDR3 sequence: CSAKSGLPEAFF. CDR3 bases: TGCAGTGCTAAGAGTGGATTGCCTGAAGCTTTCTTT.

In this sample, this clonotype turned up many times. The rearrangement joins TRBV27 to TRBJ1-2, with 8 nucleotides matching TRBD1. Per germline, CDR1 MNHEY and CDR2 SMNVEV (reference sequence). The CDR3 runs to 14 residues. Trimming removed 7 bases from V and 6 bases from J; junction bases left unmatched: 10. The chain's CDR3 is CASKDRQGPDGYTF. The CDR3 bases are TGTGCCAGCAAGGATCGACAGGGGCCGGATGGCTACACCTTC.

The gene calls are TRBV3-1 and TRBJ2-7, with D hard to call. V was shortened by 0 bases and J by 1 base, with 4 bases between the two germline ends. The CDR3 spans 13 residues. Looked up from germline, CDR1 is LGHDT and CDR2 is YNNKEL (reference sequence). In DNA, the CDR3 is TGTGCCAGCAGCCAAGAAACGTCCTACGAGCAGTACTTC. It translates to CASSQETSYEQYF.

The chain combines TRBV18 with TRBJ1-1; TRBD1 matches 7 bases. V shed 3 bases and J 3 bases; nucleotides not matched to a gene: 10. This CDR3 has 16 amino acids. The germline gives CDR1 KGHSH, CDR2 LQKENI. The CDR3 is CASSPVYRGEHTEAFF. CDR3 nucleotide sequence: TGTGCCAGCTCACCCGTATACAGGGGCGAGCACACTGAAGCTTTCTTT. The whole variable domain, remainder taken from reference TRBV18 and TRBJ1-1, is NAGVMQNPRHLVRRRGQEARLRCSPMKGHSHVYWYRQLPEEGLKFMVYLQKENIIDESGMPKERFSAEFPKEGPSILRIQQVVRGDSAAYFCASSPVYRGEHTEAFFGQGTRLTVV.

This chain connects TRBV4-2 to TRBJ1-3; D possibly corresponds to TRBD1 (5 bases). Germline assignment: CDR1 LGHNA and CDR2 YNFKEQ. The V end was cut by 1 base, the J end by 3 bases, with 10 bases between. The CDR3 loop spans 15 amino acids. The CDR3 protein is CASSQGGEYGNTIYF. In DNA, the CDR3 is TGTGCCAGCAGCCAAGGGGGCGAGTATGGAAACACCATATATTTT.

This clonotype was picked up a small number of times. This chain links TRBV29-1 with TRBJ1-1; 11 bases fit TRBD1. The CDR3 contains 15 residues. With V trimmed by 3 bases and J by 0 bases, 3 bases remained unmatched. CDR1 and CDR2 (germline): SQVTM, ANQGSEA. The CDR3 coding sequence is TGCAGCGTTGAGGGGACAGGGGGTATGAACACTGAAGCTTTCTTT. It is translated as CSVEGTGGMNTEAFF. Full variable domain (remainder filled in from reference TRBV29-1 and TRBJ1-1): SAVISQKPSRDICQRGTSLTIQCQVDSQVTMMFWYRQQPGQSLTLIATANQGSEATYESGFVIDKFPISRPNLTFSTLTVSNMSPEDSSIYLCSVEGTGGMNTEAFFGQGTRLTVV.

This clonotype was counted many times. The chain joins TRBV18 to TRBJ1-4; TRBD1 aligns across 7 bases. The V gene end was trimmed by 0 bases and the J gene end by 11 bases; junction bases not matched to a gene: 0. The CDR3 is 12 amino acids. Looked up from germline, CDR1 is KGHSH and CDR2 is LQKENI. The CDR3 bases are TGTGCCAGCTCACCACCCAGGGGGAAACTGTTTTTT. It codes for CASSPPRGKLFF.

The chain combines TRBV20-1 with TRBJ1-4, with D uncertain. This CDR3 is built from 15 residues. Per the germline V gene, CDR1 is DFQATT and CDR2 is SNEGSKA (reference sequence). V was pared by 1 base and J by 8 bases, with 17 bases between. CDR3 in DNA: TGCAGTGCTAGAGGGATTAGCACGGTCTCCGAAAAACTGTTTTTT. Its translation: CSARGISTVSEKLFF.

This clonotype was seen a few times. J is TRBJ1-5 and V is TRBV28; D ambiguous. CDR3 size: 13 residues. The germline V gene encodes CDR1 MDHEN and CDR2 SYDVKM. V lost 4 bases and J 9 bases, leaving 13 bases between the germline ends. This CDR3 reads CASSSPGRRPQHF. The CDR3 DNA sequence: TGTGCCAGCAGTTCCCCGGGCCGGAGGCCCCAGCATTTT.

Many counts were recorded for this clonotype. V usage is TRBV21-1 and J usage is TRBJ1-1; TRBD1 is taken as the D call from the table, unchecked against the DNA. TRBV21-1 is recorded as a pseudogene. The CDR3 consists of 22 residues. The DNA of the CDR3 is TGTGCCAGCAGCAAAGGAACACGGCCAGGGGGCAGCTTAGGGGATCGCGACACTGAAGCTTTCTTT. This codes for CASSKGTRPGGSLGDRDTEAFF.

The gene calls are TRBV5-6 and TRBJ2-1; 9 bases align to TRBD2. V lost 0 bases and J lost 9; bases outside the gene matches: 1. Germline CDR1 is SGHDT and CDR2 is YYEEEE. The CDR3 length is 13 residues. CDR3 region: CASSLGAGGEQFF. The CDR3 bases are TGTGCCAGCAGCTTGGGAGCGGGAGGTGAGCAGTTCTTC.

The rearrangement uses TRBV7-2 and TRBJ2-7, with D unclear. V lost 0 bases to trimming and J lost 6 bases, with 9 bases between them. The germline CDR1 and CDR2 sequences are SGHTA and FQGNSA. The CDR3 has 13 amino acids. CDR3 bases: TGTGCCAGCAGCTTAGCGCAGGCTAGCGAGCAGTACTTC. Its protein is CASSLAQASEQYF. The full variable domain, in which reference TRBV7-2 and TRBJ2-7 provide the parts outside the CDR3, is GAGVSQSPSNKVTEKGKDVELRCDPISGHTALYWYRQSLGQGLEFLIYFQGNSAPDKSGLPSDRFSAERTGGSVSTLTIQRTQQEDSAVYLCASSLAQASEQYFGPGTRLTVT.

There are a few counts of this clonotype. The rearrangement links TRBV7-9 to TRBJ1-1; 9 nucleotides align to TRBD1. V shed 5 bases and J 4 bases; nucleotides not matched to a gene: 8. The germline gives CDR1 SEHNR, CDR2 FQNEAQ (reference sequence). The CDR3 runs to 15 residues. The CDR3 nucleotides are TGTGCCAGCAGCAGTTTACAGGGGGCGCGCACTGAAGCTTTCTTT. It codes for CASSSLQGARTEAFF.

A few counts support this clonotype. An end of the junction differs from the germline gene, which may be a read error. V gene TRBV27 combines with J gene TRBJ2-3; tentatively, D is TRBD1 (6 bases). This CDR3 has 14 amino acids. The germline CDR1 and CDR2 sequences are MNHEY and SMNVEV (reference sequence). The CDR3 spells CASGGKGVTNTQYF. The DNA for the CDR3 is TGTGCCAGCGGCGGAAAGGGGGTCACAAATACGCAGTATTTT.

The V gene is TRBV5-1, the J gene TRBJ1-1; 7 positions agree with TRBD1. The V gene's germline CDR1 is SGHRS and CDR2 YFSETQ. V lost 5 bases, J lost 0 bases, and 10 bases stayed unmatched. This CDR3 contains 16 residues. The CDR3 DNA is TGCGCCAGCAGTAGCGGGACAGCCAATATGAACACTGAAGCTTTCTTT. Its translation: CASSSGTANMNTEAFF.

The J gene is TRBJ1-5, the V gene TRBV7-8, with TRBD1 as a possible D gene (6 bases). Looked up from germline, CDR1 is SGHVS and CDR2 is FQNEAQ. Trimming left V 3 bases short and J 0 bases short, with 12 bases between. CDR3 length equals 16 residues. The CDR3 DNA sequence: TGTGCCAGCAGCTTTCGTAGGGACATTAGCAATCAGCCCCAGCATTTT. Protein: CASSFRRDISNQPQHF.

CDR3 residues: CASSLDPGPTYEQYF. The CDR3 DNA follows: TGTGCCAGCAGCTTGGACCCGGGCCCCACCTACGAGCAGTACTTC. The chain recombines TRBV5-4 with TRBJ2-7; D gene ambiguous. This CDR3 spans 15 amino acids. Germline values: CDR1 SGHNT, CDR2 YYREEE (reference sequence). Deletions cut 0 bases from V and 2 bases from J, with 12 bases between.

A remark on this clonotype: The junction shows a germline mismatch at one end, possibly a read error. The chain links TRBV6-1 to TRBJ2-1; TRBD2 matches 10 bases. This CDR3 is 18 amino acids long. The germline V gene encodes CDR1 MNHNS and CDR2 SASEGT. In DNA, the CDR3 is TGTGCTAGCAGTGCGAAGGCTAGCGGGAGAACCTCCTACAATGAGCAGTTCTTC. Translated: CASSAKASGRTSYNEQFF.

The table lists this clonotype with many counts. The chain uses TRBV7-2 and TRBJ1-1, with 9 bases lining up with TRBD1. The CDR3 consists of 14 residues. Germline V CDR1 and CDR2: SGHTA, FQGNSA. Trimming at V came to 5 bases and at J to 6 bases, leaving 7 bases not matched to a gene. The CDR3 DNA sequence: TGTGCCAGCAGCCACCGGGACAGGGTGGCTGAAGCTTTCTTT. Protein sequence: CASSHRDRVAEAFF.

V gene TRBV28 combines with J gene TRBJ2-7; 7 bases map to TRBD2. The CDR3 is 11 residues long. The V gene end was trimmed by 9 bases and the J gene end by 7 bases; junction bases not matched to a gene: 6. Per germline, CDR1 MDHEN and CDR2 SYDVKM. CDR3 in DNA: TGTGCCAGTGCGGGAGCAAGGGAGCAGTACTTC. It translates to CASAGAREQYF.